The 12 T cell receptor beta chains below come from one sample, sequenced in a study of identical twins (TCRdb year 2016). To prepare the library, 5' RACE was applied. The instrument given in TCRdb is Illumina HiSeq 2000. TCRdb trimmed the raw reads at Q25, called clones with MiXCR and kept productive beta chains. Rows merge per CDR3 protein into single entries with the most common DNA and genes. This sample has approximately 620,000 distinct CDR3 sequences in its table, and less than 10% of those were observed once. The ten largest make up roughly 0.9% of the sample. These data are also associated with another study on yellow fever vaccine responses in identical twins.

The sample taken for sequencing was PBMCs. These receptors were taken from a young woman in good health.

This clonotype was seen ten or more times. The CDR3 nucleotides are TGTGCCAGCAGAAACGCACCAGGTTTCTTT. It codes for CASRNAPGFF. The V gene is TRBV12-3 or TRBV12-4, the J gene TRBJ1-1; D unresolved. Trimming left V 6 bases short and J 13 bases short, with 12 bases between. The CDR3 is made up of 10 amino acids.

In this sample, this clonotype turned up a few times. The V gene is TRBV5-1, the J gene TRBJ2-5; 7 nucleotides match TRBD1. The V and J ends lost 2 bases and 0 bases, in that order; junction bases with no gene match: 7. CDR1 SGHRS and CDR2 YFSETQ come from the germline V gene. The CDR3 runs 16 residues. CDR3 coding DNA: TGCGCCAGCAGCTTTATTGACAGGGCGTACCAAGAGACCCAGTACTTC. Encoded protein: CASSFIDRAYQETQYF.

V and J are TRBV10-3 and TRBJ2-5; 7 nucleotides align to TRBD1. From germline, CDR1 is ENHRY and CDR2 SYGVKD. The CDR3 contains 17 residues. V lost 1 base, J lost 1 base, and 9 bases stayed unmatched. The CDR3 region has the DNA TGTGCCATCAGTGAGTACCCGGCCGGGACAGCCCAAGAGACCCAGTACTTC. Translation gives CAISEYPAGTAQETQYF.

This clonotype was seen repeatedly, ten times or more. J is TRBJ2-5 and V is TRBV5-1; possible D gene TRBD1, 6 bases. The V end lost 0 bases, the J end lost 4 bases, and 10 bases lay between the germline ends. The CDR3 is 14 residues long. Germline lookup yields CDR1 SGHRS and CDR2 YFSETQ. In DNA, the CDR3 is TGCGCCAGCAGCTTGGGGACCAGGGGAGAGACCCAGTACTTC. It encodes CASSLGTRGETQYF.

This clonotype was detected ten times or more. The CDR3 region is CASSYGTEPYEQYF. CDR3 nucleotides: TGTGCCAGCAGCTACGGGACAGAGCCTTACGAGCAGTACTTC. J is TRBJ2-7 and V is TRBV14, with 7 bases fitting TRBD1. This CDR3 comprises 14 residues. With V trimmed by 5 bases and J by 4 bases, 8 bases remained unmatched. Germline V gives CDR1 SGHDN, CDR2 FVKESK.

Many counts were recorded for this clonotype. The V gene is TRBV2, the J gene TRBJ2-1; 10 bases are a match to TRBD2. J was trimmed by 8 bases and V by 3 bases; bases with no gene match: 10. The CDR3 runs to 16 residues. Germline CDR1 and CDR2: SNHLY and FYNNEI. CDR3 coding DNA: TGTGCCAGCAGTGAGGTCTCGGCTAGCGGGGGCGATGAGCAGTTCTTC. Translation gives CASSEVSASGGDEQFF.

In its sample, this clonotype was seen a few times. The gene calls are TRBV29-1 and TRBJ2-1; D is unresolved. The germline CDR1 and CDR2 sequences are SQVTM and ANQGSEA. The V end lost 7 bases, the J end lost 9 bases, and 16 bases lay between the germline ends. This CDR3 region has 12 residues. The CDR3 DNA reads TGCAGCGCACCGGACCCAAGAGGTGAGCAGTTCTTC. Its protein is CSAPDPRGEQFF.

Only a few counts were recorded for this clonotype. The V and J genes are TRBV20-1 and TRBJ2-7, with TRBD1 as a possible D gene (6 bases). Trimming took 5 bases from V and 1 from J, leaving 12 bases between them. The CDR3 runs to 13 residues. Germline loops: CDR1 DFQATT, CDR2 SNEGSKA (reference sequence). The CDR3: CSAGTGYSYEQYF. Here the CDR3 DNA reads TGCAGTGCTGGAACAGGGTATTCCTACGAGCAGTACTTC.

This clonotype was counted a few times. This chain links TRBV5-6 with TRBJ2-3; 8 nucleotides match TRBD1. Unmatched junction bases numbered 20, after V lost 6 bases and J lost 5 bases. Germline CDR1 SGHDT, CDR2 YYEEEE. CDR3 length: 18 residues. Written as DNA, the CDR3 is TGTGCCAGCATCTTAATGGGGACAGGTCGATTGGGGAGAGATACGCAGTATTTT. Encoded protein: CASILMGTGRLGRDTQYF.

This clonotype appeared a few times. The chain recombines TRBV15 with TRBJ1-2; D unclear. The germline gives CDR1 LNHNV, CDR2 YYDKDF (reference sequence). The CDR3 runs to 13 residues. Trimming left V 0 bases short and J 9 bases short, with 11 bases between. Here the CDR3 reads CATSRETKDRYTF. The DNA for the CDR3 is TGTGCCACCAGCAGAGAGACGAAGGACCGCTACACCTTC.

The chain employs TRBV20-1 and TRBJ2-2; 12 bases agree with TRBD1. The length of the CDR3 is 17 residues. The junction had 17 bases not matched to a gene; V was cut back by 8 bases and J by 7 bases. Germline V gene data show CDR1 as DFQATT and CDR2 as SNEGSKA (reference sequence). DNA of the CDR3: TGCAGTTCCAGCATGGTTGGGACAGGGGGCAAAGGCGGGGAGCTGTTTTTT. Protein: CSSSMVGTGGKGGELFF.

This clonotype was seen a few times. The rearrangement links TRBV5-6 to TRBJ2-5, with D unresolved. CDR1 is SGHDT and CDR2 is YYEEEE in the germline V gene. The V gene lost 0 bases and the J gene lost 5 bases, with 14 bases spanning the gap. The CDR3 is made up of 15 amino acids. Here the CDR3 reads CASSLGSGAWETQYF. The CDR3 DNA reads TGTGCCAGCAGCTTGGGATCCGGAGCCTGGGAGACCCAGTACTTC.